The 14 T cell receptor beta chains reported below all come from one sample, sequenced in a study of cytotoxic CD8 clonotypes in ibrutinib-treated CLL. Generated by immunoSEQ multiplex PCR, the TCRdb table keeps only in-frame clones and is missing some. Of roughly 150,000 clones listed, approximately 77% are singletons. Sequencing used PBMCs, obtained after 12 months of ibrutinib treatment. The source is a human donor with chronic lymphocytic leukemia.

The CDR3 loop reads CASSQAFGSSTDTQYF. The DNA of the CDR3 is TGTGCCAGCAGCCAAGCCTTCGGATCTAGCACAGATACGCAGTATTTT. The rearrangement uses TRBV14 and TRBJ2-3; D gene ambiguous. Trimming left V 1 base short and J 0 bases short, with 11 bases between. Germline-derived CDR1 and CDR2 are SGHDN and FVKESK. The length of the CDR3 is 16 residues.

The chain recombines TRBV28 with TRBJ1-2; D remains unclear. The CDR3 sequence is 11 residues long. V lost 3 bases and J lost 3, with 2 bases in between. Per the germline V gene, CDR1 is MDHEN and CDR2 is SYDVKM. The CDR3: CASSLDYGYTF. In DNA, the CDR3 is TGTGCCAGCAGTTTGGACTATGGCTACACCTTC.

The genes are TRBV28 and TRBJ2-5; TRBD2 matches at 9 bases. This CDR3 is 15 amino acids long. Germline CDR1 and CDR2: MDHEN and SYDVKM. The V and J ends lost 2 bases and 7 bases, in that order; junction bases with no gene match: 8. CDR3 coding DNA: TGTGCCAGCAGTTTAAGGCTAGCGGGGATTGCGACCCAGTACTTC. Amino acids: CASSLRLAGIATQYF.

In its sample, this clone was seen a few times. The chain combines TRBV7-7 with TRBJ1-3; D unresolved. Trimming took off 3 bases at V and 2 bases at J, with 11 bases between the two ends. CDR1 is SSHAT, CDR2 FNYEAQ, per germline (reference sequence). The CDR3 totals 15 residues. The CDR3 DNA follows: TGTGCCAGCAGCTTGGACGGGCGGGCTGGAAACACCATATATTTT. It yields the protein CASSLDGRAGNTIYF.

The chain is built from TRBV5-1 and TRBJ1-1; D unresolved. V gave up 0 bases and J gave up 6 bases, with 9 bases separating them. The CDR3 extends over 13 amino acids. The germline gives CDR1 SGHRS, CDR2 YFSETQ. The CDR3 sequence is CASSLAIRAEAFF. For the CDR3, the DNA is TGCGCCAGCAGCTTGGCGATACGGGCTGAAGCTTTCTTT.

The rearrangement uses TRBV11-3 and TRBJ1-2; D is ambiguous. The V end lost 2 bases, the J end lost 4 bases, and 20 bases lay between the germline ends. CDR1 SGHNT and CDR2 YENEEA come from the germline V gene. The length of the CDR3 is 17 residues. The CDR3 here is CASSLSEGPPGGYGYTF. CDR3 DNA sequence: TGTGCCAGCAGCTTATCGGAAGGTCCCCCGGGAGGCTATGGCTACACCTTC.

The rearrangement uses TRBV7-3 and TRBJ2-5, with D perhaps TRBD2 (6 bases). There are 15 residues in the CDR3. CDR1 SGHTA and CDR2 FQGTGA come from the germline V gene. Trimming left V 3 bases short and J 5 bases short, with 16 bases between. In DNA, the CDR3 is TGTGCCAGCAGCTTCACGGGGGAGGTTGGGGAGACCCAGTACTTC. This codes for CASSFTGEVGETQYF.

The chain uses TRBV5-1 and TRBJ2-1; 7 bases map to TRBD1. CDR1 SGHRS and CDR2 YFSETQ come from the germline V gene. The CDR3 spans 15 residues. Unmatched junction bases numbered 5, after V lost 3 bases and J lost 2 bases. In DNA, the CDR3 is TGCGCCAGCAGCTCTGAACAGGGGACCTACAATGAGCAGTTCTTC. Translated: CASSSEQGTYNEQFF.

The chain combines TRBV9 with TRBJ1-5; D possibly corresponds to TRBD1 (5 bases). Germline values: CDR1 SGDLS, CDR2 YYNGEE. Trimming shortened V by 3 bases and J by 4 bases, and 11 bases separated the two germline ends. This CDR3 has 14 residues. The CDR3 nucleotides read TGTGCCAGCAGCGCCGGGACTGCGAATCAGCCCCAGCATTTT. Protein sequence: CASSAGTANQPQHF.

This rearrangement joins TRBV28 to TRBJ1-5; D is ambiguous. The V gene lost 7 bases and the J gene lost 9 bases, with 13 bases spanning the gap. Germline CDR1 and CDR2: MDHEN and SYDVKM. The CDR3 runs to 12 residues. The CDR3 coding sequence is TGTGCCAGCACCCTCGGGCGGGGGCCCCAGCATTTT. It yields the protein CASTLGRGPQHF.

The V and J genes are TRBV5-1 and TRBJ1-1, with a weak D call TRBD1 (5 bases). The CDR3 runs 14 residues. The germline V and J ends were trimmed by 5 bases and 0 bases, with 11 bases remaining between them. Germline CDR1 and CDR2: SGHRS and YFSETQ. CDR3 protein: CASRPGALNTEAFF. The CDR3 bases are TGCGCCAGCAGGCCCGGGGCCCTGAACACTGAAGCTTTCTTT.

The CDR3 DNA sequence: TGTGCCAGCAGCGCTACGAAACCGGGACCCGAATATAAGGAGCAGTACTTC. Its translation: CASSATKPGPEYKEQYF. The chain combines TRBV11-2 with TRBJ2-7; D could derive from TRBD1 or TRBD2 (5 bases each). The V gene lost 5 bases and the J gene lost 7 bases, with 27 bases spanning the gap. Germline lookup yields CDR1 SGHAT and CDR2 FQNNGV. The CDR3 is 17 residues long.

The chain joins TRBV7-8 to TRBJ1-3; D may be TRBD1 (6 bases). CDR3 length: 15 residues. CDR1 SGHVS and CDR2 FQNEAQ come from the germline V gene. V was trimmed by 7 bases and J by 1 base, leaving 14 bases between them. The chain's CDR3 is CASTPQGYSGNTIYF. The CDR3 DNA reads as TGTGCCAGCACGCCACAGGGATATTCTGGAAACACCATATATTTT.

The CDR3 DNA reads TGTGCCAGCAGCCCACTGGGTGCGGGGATTCAAGAGACCCAGTACTTC. Encoded protein: CASSPLGAGIQETQYF. The V and J genes are TRBV7-7 and TRBJ2-5; tentatively, D is TRBD2 (6 bases). V was clipped by 5 bases and J by 2 bases, with 18 bases between them. The germline V gene encodes CDR1 SSHAT and CDR2 FNYEAQ (reference sequence). The CDR3 totals 16 residues.